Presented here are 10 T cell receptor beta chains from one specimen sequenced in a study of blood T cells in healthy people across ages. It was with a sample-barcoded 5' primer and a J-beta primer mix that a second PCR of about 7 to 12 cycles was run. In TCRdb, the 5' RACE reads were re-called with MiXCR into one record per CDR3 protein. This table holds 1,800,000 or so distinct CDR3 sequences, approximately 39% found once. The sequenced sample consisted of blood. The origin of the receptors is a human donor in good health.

The CDR3 protein is CASSLLLGAGELFF. The DNA of the CDR3 is TGTGCCAGCAGTCTATTGTTGGGGGCCGGGGAGCTGTTTTTT. The V gene is TRBV28, the J gene TRBJ2-2; either TRBD1 or TRBD2 may fit D (5 bases each). The V gene's germline CDR1 is MDHEN and CDR2 SYDVKM. Trimming cost V 5 bases and J 6 bases, with 13 bases left between them. The CDR3 spans 14 residues.

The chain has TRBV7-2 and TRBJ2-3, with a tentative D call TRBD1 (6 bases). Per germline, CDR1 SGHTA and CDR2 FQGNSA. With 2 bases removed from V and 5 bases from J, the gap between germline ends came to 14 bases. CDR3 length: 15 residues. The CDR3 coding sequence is TGTGCCAGCAGCTTAATGAGGGAAGGGGGAGATACGCAGTATTTT. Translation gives CASSLMREGGDTQYF.

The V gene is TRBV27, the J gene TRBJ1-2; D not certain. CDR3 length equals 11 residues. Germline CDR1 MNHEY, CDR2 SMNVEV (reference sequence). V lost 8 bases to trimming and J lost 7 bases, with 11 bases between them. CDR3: CASLGWGGYTF. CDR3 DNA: TGTGCCAGCCTGGGGTGGGGTGGCTACACCTTC.

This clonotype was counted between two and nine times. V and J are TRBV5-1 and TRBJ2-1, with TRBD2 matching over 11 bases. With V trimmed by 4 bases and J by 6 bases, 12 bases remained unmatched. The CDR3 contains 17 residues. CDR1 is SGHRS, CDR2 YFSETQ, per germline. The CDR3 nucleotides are TGCGCCAGCAGCCCGACCTACCTAGCGGGGGGAACCAATGAGCAGTTCTTC. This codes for CASSPTYLAGGTNEQFF.

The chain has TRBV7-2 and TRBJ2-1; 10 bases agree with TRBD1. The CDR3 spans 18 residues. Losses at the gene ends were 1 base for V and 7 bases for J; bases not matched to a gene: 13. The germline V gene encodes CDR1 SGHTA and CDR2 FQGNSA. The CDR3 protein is CASSLGPRPGQGRNEQFF. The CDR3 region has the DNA TGTGCCAGCAGCTTAGGGCCCCGTCCGGGACAGGGGAGGAATGAGCAGTTCTTC.

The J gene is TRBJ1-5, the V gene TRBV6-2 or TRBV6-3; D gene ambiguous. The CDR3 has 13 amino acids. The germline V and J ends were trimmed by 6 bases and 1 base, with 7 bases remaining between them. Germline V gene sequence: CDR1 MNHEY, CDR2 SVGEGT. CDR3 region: CASRVRSNQPQHF. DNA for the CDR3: TGTGCCAGCAGAGTACGCAGCAATCAGCCCCAGCATTTT.

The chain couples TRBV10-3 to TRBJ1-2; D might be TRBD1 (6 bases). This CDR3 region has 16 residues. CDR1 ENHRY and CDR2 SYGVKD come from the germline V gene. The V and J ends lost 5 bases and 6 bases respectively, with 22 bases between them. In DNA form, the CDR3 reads TGTGCCATCAGTCCCCGGACAGTTCTTGATGGTGATGGCTACACCTTC. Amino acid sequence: CAISPRTVLDGDGYTF.

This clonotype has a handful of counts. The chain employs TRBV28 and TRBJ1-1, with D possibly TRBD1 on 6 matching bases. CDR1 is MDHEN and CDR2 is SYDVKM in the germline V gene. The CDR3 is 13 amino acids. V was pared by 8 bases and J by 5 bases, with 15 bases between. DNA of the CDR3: TGTGCCAGCGTTGGGGGGGCCCAAACTGAAGCTTTCTTT. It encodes CASVGGAQTEAFF.

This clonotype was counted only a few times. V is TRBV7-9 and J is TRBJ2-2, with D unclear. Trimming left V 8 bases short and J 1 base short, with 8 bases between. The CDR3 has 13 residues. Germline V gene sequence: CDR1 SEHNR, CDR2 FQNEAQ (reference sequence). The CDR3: CASDGLNTGELFF. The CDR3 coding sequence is TGTGCCAGCGACGGGCTGAACACCGGGGAGCTGTTTTTT.

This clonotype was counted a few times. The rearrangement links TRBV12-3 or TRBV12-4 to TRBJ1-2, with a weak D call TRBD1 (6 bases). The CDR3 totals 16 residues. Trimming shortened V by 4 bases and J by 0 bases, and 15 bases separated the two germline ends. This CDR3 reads CASSSSGTSSNYGYTF. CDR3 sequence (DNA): TGTGCCAGCAGTTCCTCCGGGACAAGTTCTAACTATGGCTACACCTTC.